Listed below are T cell receptor beta chains from one sample, sequenced in a study of long-term antiretroviral therapy in people with HIV. Libraries were prepared by immunoSEQ multiplex PCR; TCRdb keeps only in-frame clonotypes and omits some of them. Of tens of thousands of clones in the sample, approximately 81% were seen once. The sequencing used unsorted PBMCs, collected 0.1 years before starting antiretroviral therapy. Source of these receptors: a man aged 40-50 years with HIV. CDR3s include the opening cysteine and the closing phenylalanine or tryptophan. Fields, in order: V gene, D gene, J gene, clone size, CDR3 protein, CDR3 DNA. D genes are given only for firm matches. The listing skips clone size in some rows; elsewhere it reads once, few, many or a size class.

v_call: TRBV5-4
d_call: TRBD1
j_call: TRBJ2-5
clone_size: .
cdr3_aa: CASSSGQPQETQYF
cdr3_nt: TGTGCCAGCAGCTCGGGACAGCCCCAAGAGACCCAGTACTTC

v_call: TRBV12-5
d_call: .
j_call: TRBJ1-3
clone_size: .
cdr3_aa: CASGYGNSGNTIYF
cdr3_nt: TGTGCTAGTGGCTATGGGAACTCTGGAAACACCATATATTTT

v_call: TRBV28
d_call: TRBD1
j_call: TRBJ2-3
clone_size: .
cdr3_aa: CASSLSNRGADTQYF
cdr3_nt: TGTGCCAGCAGTTTATCTAACAGGGGGGCAGATACGCAGTATTTT

v_call: TRBV6-1
d_call: TRBD1
j_call: TRBJ1-5
clone_size: .
cdr3_aa: CASSLGQSNQPQHF
cdr3_nt: TGTGCCAGCAGTTTGGGACAGAGCAATCAGCCCCAGCATTTT

v_call: TRBV5-1
d_call: .
j_call: TRBJ2-1
clone_size: .
cdr3_aa: CASSLNTRNEQFF
cdr3_nt: TGCGCCAGCAGCTTGAACACTAGGAATGAGCAGTTCTTC

v_call: TRBV5-4
d_call: .
j_call: TRBJ1-4
clone_size: .
cdr3_aa: CASSLQGLATNEKLFF
cdr3_nt: TGTGCCAGCAGCTTGCAGGGATTGGCAACTAATGAAAAACTGTTTTTT

v_call: TRBV18
d_call: TRBD1
j_call: TRBJ2-1
clone_size: .
cdr3_aa: CASSRDSNLSKQFF
cdr3_nt: TGTGCCAGCTCCCGGGACAGCAACCTGAGTAAGCAGTTCTTC

v_call: TRBV5-6
d_call: .
j_call: TRBJ2-7
clone_size: once
cdr3_aa: CASSRTEGGRGYEQYF
cdr3_nt: TGTGCCAGCAGCCGGACCGAAGGGGGAAGGGGGTACGAGCAGTACTTC

v_call: TRBV19
d_call: TRBD1
j_call: TRBJ1-5
clone_size: .
cdr3_aa: CASSIRQGSNQPQHF
cdr3_nt: TGTGCCAGTAGTATCCGACAGGGCAGCAATCAGCCCCAGCATTTT

v_call: TRBV7-2
d_call: .
j_call: TRBJ1-2
clone_size: .
cdr3_aa: CASSVWDPSNYGYTF
cdr3_nt: TGTGCCAGCAGCGTGTGGGATCCATCTAACTATGGCTACACCTTC

v_call: TRBV28
d_call: TRBD2
j_call: TRBJ2-7
clone_size: .
cdr3_aa: CASSPGTSGVKGQYF
cdr3_nt: TGTGCCAGCAGCCCAGGGACTAGCGGGGTTAAGGGGCAGTACTTC

v_call: TRBV4-1
d_call: .
j_call: TRBJ2-3
clone_size: .
cdr3_aa: CASSAINLVVADTQYF
cdr3_nt: TGCGCCAGCAGCGCCATAAATCTAGTTGTCGCAGATACGCAGTATTTT

v_call: TRBV14
d_call: .
j_call: TRBJ2-1
clone_size: .
cdr3_aa: CASSQAAASSYNEQFF
cdr3_nt: TGTGCCAGCAGCCAAGCAGCGGCCAGCTCCTACAATGAGCAGTTCTTC

v_call: TRBV5-1
d_call: TRBD1
j_call: TRBJ1-4
clone_size: few
cdr3_aa: CASSDTGVVGELFF
cdr3_nt: TGCGCCAGCAGCGATACAGGGGTCGTCGGGGAACTGTTTTTT

v_call: TRBV28
d_call: TRBD2
j_call: TRBJ2-5
clone_size: .
cdr3_aa: CASTSGTSGETQYF
cdr3_nt: TGTGCCAGCACATCCGGGACTAGCGGAGAGACCCAGTACTTC

v_call: TRBV11-2
d_call: .
j_call: TRBJ2-3
clone_size: .
cdr3_aa: CASSLAGRTQYF
cdr3_nt: TGTGCCAGCAGCTTAGCCGGGCGTACGCAGTATTTT

v_call: TRBV19
d_call: .
j_call: TRBJ2-7
clone_size: .
cdr3_aa: CASSIEGGPYEQYF
cdr3_nt: TGTGCCAGTAGTATAGAAGGGGGGCCCTACGAGCAGTACTTC

v_call: TRBV20-1
d_call: .
j_call: TRBJ2-7
clone_size: .
cdr3_aa: CSGLDWNEQYF
cdr3_nt: TGCAGTGGCCTGGACTGGAACGAGCAGTACTTC

v_call: TRBV6-1
d_call: .
j_call: TRBJ1-5
clone_size: .
cdr3_aa: CASSELFYNQPQHF
cdr3_nt: TGTGCCAGCAGTGAGTTATTCTACAATCAGCCCCAGCATTTT

v_call: TRBV9
d_call: .
j_call: TRBJ1-1
clone_size: .
cdr3_aa: CASSVAGLNTEAFF
cdr3_nt: TGTGCCAGCAGCGTAGCAGGGCTGAACACTGAAGCTTTCTTT

v_call: TRBV7-6
d_call: TRBD2
j_call: TRBJ2-5
clone_size: .
cdr3_aa: CASSQGLAQETQYF
cdr3_nt: TGTGCCAGCAGCCAGGGACTAGCACAAGAGACCCAGTACTTC

v_call: TRBV5-1
d_call: .
j_call: TRBJ2-1
clone_size: .
cdr3_aa: CASSPEGGGGEQFF
cdr3_nt: TGCGCCAGCAGCCCCGAGGGAGGGGGTGGTGAGCAGTTCTTC

v_call: TRBV28
d_call: TRBD1
j_call: TRBJ1-6
clone_size: .
cdr3_aa: CASSFPNGQGHF
cdr3_nt: TGTGCCAGCAGTTTCCCTAACGGACAGGGCCACTTT

v_call: TRBV7-2
d_call: TRBD2
j_call: TRBJ2-2
clone_size: few
cdr3_aa: CASRYLAGVAGELFF
cdr3_nt: TGTGCCAGCAGATATCTAGCGGGGGTCGCCGGGGAGCTGTTTTTT

v_call: TRBV7-2
d_call: .
j_call: TRBJ1-2
clone_size: .
cdr3_aa: CASSLARRRSYGYTF
cdr3_nt: TGTGCCAGCAGCTTAGCGCGGCGGCGGAGCTATGGCTACACCTTC

v_call: TRBV19
d_call: TRBD1
j_call: TRBJ2-7
clone_size: .
cdr3_aa: CASSQDRGTEQYF
cdr3_nt: TGTGCCAGTAGCCAAGACAGGGGCACGGAGCAGTACTTC

v_call: TRBV4-3
d_call: .
j_call: TRBJ1-2
clone_size: .
cdr3_aa: CASSQDRMYGYTF
cdr3_nt: TGCGCCAGCAGCCAAGACCGGATGTATGGCTACACCTTC

v_call: TRBV14
d_call: .
j_call: TRBJ2-7
clone_size: .
cdr3_aa: CASSQEQSSEQYF
cdr3_nt: TGTGCCAGCAGCCAAGAACAATCGAGCGAGCAGTACTTC

v_call: TRBV7-9
d_call: .
j_call: TRBJ2-1
clone_size: .
cdr3_aa: CASSLMPSNGTYNEQFF
cdr3_nt: TGTGCCAGCAGCTTAATGCCTAGTAATGGGACCTACAATGAGCAGTTCTTC

v_call: TRBV9
d_call: .
j_call: TRBJ1-3
clone_size: .
cdr3_aa: CASSAGTALSGNTIYF
cdr3_nt: TGTGCCAGCAGCGCCGGGACCGCACTCTCTGGAAACACCATATATTTT

v_call: TRBV14
d_call: .
j_call: TRBJ2-3
clone_size: .
cdr3_aa: CASSHRGILTDTQYF
cdr3_nt: TGTGCCAGCAGCCATCGTGGGATTTTGACAGATACGCAGTATTTT

v_call: TRBV4-1
d_call: .
j_call: TRBJ1-1
clone_size: .
cdr3_aa: CASSQEMAGVETEAFF
cdr3_nt: TGCGCCAGCAGCCAAGAAATGGCGGGGGTGGAAACTGAAGCTTTCTTT

v_call: TRBV6-5
d_call: .
j_call: TRBJ1-5
clone_size: .
cdr3_aa: CASSRIRGSNQPQHF
cdr3_nt: TGTGCCAGCAGCCGGATTCGAGGGAGCAATCAGCCCCAGCATTTT

v_call: TRBV9
d_call: TRBD1
j_call: TRBJ2-3
clone_size: .
cdr3_aa: CASSVATGGGQGRADTQYF
cdr3_nt: TGTGCCAGCAGCGTAGCTACAGGGGGGGGACAGGGGCGGGCAGATACGCAGTATTTT

v_call: TRBV19
d_call: .
j_call: TRBJ2-7
clone_size: .
cdr3_aa: CASRQGLHEQYF
cdr3_nt: TGTGCCAGCCGACAGGGACTCCACGAGCAGTACTTC

v_call: TRBV4-3
d_call: TRBD1
j_call: TRBJ1-1
clone_size: .
cdr3_aa: CASSQGTGEPEAFF
cdr3_nt: TGCGCCAGCAGCCAAGGGACAGGGGAGCCTGAAGCTTTCTTT

v_call: TRBV6-6
d_call: .
j_call: TRBJ1-1
clone_size: once
cdr3_aa: CASSYSSTLLTEAFF
cdr3_nt: TGTGCCAGCAGTTACTCGAGTACGTTGTTAACTGAAGCTTTCTTT

v_call: TRBV7-9
d_call: .
j_call: TRBJ1-2
clone_size: .
cdr3_aa: CASSLGSGTPYGYTF
cdr3_nt: TGTGCCAGCAGCTTAGGATCTGGGACTCCCTATGGCTACACCTTC

v_call: TRBV2
d_call: .
j_call: TRBJ2-2
clone_size: few
cdr3_aa: CASRSENTGELFF
cdr3_nt: TGTGCCAGCAGATCAGAAAACACCGGGGAGCTGTTTTTT

v_call: TRBV14
d_call: .
j_call: TRBJ2-1
clone_size: .
cdr3_aa: CASRLDLYNEQFF
cdr3_nt: TGTGCCAGCAGACTGGACCTGTACAATGAGCAGTTCTTC

v_call: TRBV6-5
d_call: TRBD1
j_call: TRBJ1-5
clone_size: .
cdr3_aa: CASSDRTGEPQHF
cdr3_nt: TGTGCCAGCAGTGATAGAACAGGGGAGCCCCAGCATTTT

v_call: TRBV10-3
d_call: .
j_call: TRBJ1-5
clone_size: few
cdr3_aa: CAISEVAQGPQHF
cdr3_nt: TGTGCCATCAGTGAGGTGGCCCAAGGGCCCCAGCATTTT

v_call: TRBV4-3
d_call: .
j_call: TRBJ2-7
clone_size: .
cdr3_aa: CASSQDPSSYEQYF
cdr3_nt: TGCGCCAGCAGCCAAGATCCCAGCTCCTACGAGCAGTACTTC

v_call: TRBV6-5
d_call: TRBD2
j_call: TRBJ2-3
clone_size: .
cdr3_aa: CASRGEGNADTQYF
cdr3_nt: TGTGCCAGCAGGGGGGAGGGGAACGCAGATACGCAGTATTTT

v_call: TRBV5-4
d_call: .
j_call: TRBJ1-2
clone_size: .
cdr3_aa: CASSLGAGGNYGYTF
cdr3_nt: TGTGCCAGCAGCTTGGGCGCGGGGGGAAACTATGGCTACACCTTC

v_call: TRBV28
d_call: TRBD2
j_call: TRBJ2-3
clone_size: .
cdr3_aa: CASRPSGRRTDTQYF
cdr3_nt: TGTGCCAGCAGGCCCAGCGGGAGACGCACAGATACGCAGTATTTT

v_call: TRBV11-2
d_call: .
j_call: TRBJ1-5
clone_size: .
cdr3_aa: CASSTYGQRGGSNQPQHF
cdr3_nt: TGTGCCAGCAGCACCTATGGACAGCGAGGGGGGAGCAATCAGCCCCAGCATTTT

v_call: TRBV11-2
d_call: .
j_call: TRBJ2-3
clone_size: .
cdr3_aa: CASSLGRGTDTQYF
cdr3_nt: TGTGCCAGCAGCTTAGGTCGCGGCACAGATACGCAGTATTTT

v_call: TRBV29-1
d_call: TRBD1
j_call: TRBJ1-5
clone_size: .
cdr3_aa: CSVVQGGGQPQHF
cdr3_nt: TGCAGCGTCGTTCAGGGGGGAGGCCAGCCCCAGCATTTT

v_call: TRBV7-2
d_call: .
j_call: TRBJ1-3
clone_size: .
cdr3_aa: CASSLFMADGNTIYF
cdr3_nt: TGTGCCAGCAGCTTATTTATGGCAGACGGAAACACCATATATTTT

v_call: TRBV7-9
d_call: TRBD1
j_call: TRBJ1-2
clone_size: large
cdr3_aa: CASSKTPGQGSYGYTF
cdr3_nt: TGTGCCAGCAGTAAGACCCCGGGACAGGGTAGCTATGGCTACACCTTC

v_call: TRBV28
d_call: TRBD2
j_call: TRBJ2-5
clone_size: .
cdr3_aa: CASSILAGGQETQYF
cdr3_nt: TGTGCCAGCAGTATCCTCGCGGGGGGGCAGGAGACCCAGTACTTC

v_call: TRBV19
d_call: .
j_call: TRBJ2-7
clone_size: .
cdr3_aa: CASSDRNFAYEQYF
cdr3_nt: TGTGCCAGTAGTGACAGGAATTTCGCCTACGAGCAGTACTTC